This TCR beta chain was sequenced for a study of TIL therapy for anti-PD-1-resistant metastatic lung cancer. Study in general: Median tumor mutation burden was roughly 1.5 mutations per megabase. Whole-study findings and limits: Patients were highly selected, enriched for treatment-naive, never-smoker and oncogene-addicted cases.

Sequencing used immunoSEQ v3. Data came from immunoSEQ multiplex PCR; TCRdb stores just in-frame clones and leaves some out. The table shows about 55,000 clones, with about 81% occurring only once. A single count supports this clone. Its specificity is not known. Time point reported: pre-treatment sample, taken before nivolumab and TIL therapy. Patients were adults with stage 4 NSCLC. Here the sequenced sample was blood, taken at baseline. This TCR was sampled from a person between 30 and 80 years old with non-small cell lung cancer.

Here the CDR3 reads CASSIPSTSGRGGDTQYF. The DNA for the CDR3 is TGTGCCAGTAGTATACCTTCAACTAGCGGGAGGGGCGGGGATACGCAGTATTTT. The J gene is TRBJ2-3, the V gene TRBV19, with TRBD2 identical over 13 bases. The CDR3 has 18 amino acids. J was trimmed by 6 bases and V by 2 bases; bases with no gene match: 11. CDR1 and CDR2 from the germline V gene are LNHDA and SQIVND (reference sequence). Filled out from reference TRBV19 and TRBJ2-3, the complete variable domain reads DGGITQSPKYLFRKEGQNVTLSCEQNLNHDAMYWYRQDPGQGLRLIYYSQIVNDFQKGDIAEGYSVSREKKESFPLTVTSAQKNPTAFYLCASSIPSTSGRGGDTQYFGPGTRLTVL.